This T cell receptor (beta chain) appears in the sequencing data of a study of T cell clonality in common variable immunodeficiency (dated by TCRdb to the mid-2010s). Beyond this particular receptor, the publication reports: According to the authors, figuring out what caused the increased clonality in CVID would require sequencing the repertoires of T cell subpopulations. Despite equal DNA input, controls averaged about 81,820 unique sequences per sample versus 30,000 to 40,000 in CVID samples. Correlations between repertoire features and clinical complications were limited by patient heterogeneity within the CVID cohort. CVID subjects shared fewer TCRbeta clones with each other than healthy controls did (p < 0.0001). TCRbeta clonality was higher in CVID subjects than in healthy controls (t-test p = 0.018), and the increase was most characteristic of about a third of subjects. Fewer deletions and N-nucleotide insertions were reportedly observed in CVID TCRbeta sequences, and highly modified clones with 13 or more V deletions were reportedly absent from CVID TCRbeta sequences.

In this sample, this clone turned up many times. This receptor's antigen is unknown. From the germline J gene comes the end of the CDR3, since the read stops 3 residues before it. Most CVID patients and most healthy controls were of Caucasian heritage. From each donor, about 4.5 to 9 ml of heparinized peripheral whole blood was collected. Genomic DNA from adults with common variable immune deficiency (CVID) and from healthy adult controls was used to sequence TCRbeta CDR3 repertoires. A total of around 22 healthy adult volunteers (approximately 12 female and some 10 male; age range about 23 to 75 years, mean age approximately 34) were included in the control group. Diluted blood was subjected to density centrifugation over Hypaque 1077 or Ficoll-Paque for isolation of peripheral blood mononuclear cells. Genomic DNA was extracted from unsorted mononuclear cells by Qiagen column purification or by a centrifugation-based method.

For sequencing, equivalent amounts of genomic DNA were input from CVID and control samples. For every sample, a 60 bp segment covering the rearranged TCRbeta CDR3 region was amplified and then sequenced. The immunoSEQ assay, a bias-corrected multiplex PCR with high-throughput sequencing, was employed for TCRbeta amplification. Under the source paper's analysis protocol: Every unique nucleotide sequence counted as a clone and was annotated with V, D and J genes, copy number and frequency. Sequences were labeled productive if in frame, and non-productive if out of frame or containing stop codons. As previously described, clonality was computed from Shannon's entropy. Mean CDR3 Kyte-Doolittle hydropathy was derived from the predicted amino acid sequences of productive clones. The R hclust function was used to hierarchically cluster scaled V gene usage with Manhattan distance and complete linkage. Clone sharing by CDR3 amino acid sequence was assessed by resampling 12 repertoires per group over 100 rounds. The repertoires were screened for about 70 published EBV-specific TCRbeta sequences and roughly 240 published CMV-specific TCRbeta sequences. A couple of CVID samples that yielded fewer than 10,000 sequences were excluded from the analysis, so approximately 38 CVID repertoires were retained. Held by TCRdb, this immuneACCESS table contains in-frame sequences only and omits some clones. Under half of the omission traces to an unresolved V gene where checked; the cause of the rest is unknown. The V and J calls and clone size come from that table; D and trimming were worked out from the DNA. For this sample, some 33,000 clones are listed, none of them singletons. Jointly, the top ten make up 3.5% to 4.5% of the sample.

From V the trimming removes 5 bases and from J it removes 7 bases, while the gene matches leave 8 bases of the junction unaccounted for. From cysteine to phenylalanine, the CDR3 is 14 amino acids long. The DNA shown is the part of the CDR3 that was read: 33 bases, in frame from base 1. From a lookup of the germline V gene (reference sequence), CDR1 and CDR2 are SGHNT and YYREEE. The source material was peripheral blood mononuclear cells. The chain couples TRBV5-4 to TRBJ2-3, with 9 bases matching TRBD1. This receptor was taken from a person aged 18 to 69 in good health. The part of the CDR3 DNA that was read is TGTGCCAGCAGTAGACAGGGGGTACTAAATACG. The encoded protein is CASSRQGVLNT. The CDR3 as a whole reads CASSRQGVLNTQYF.